These 18 T cell receptor beta chains originate from one sample sequenced in a study of control samples from healthy donors and cancer patients. This table comes from immunoSEQ multiplex PCR, and its TCRdb copy is limited to in-frame clones, with some not included. Among roughly 180,000 clones listed, around 94% were seen once. The sample comprised blood. Receptors originate from a woman in her late teens or twenties in good health.

The chain carries TRBV27 and TRBJ2-5; D is unclear. The CDR3 has 13 residues. The V gene's germline CDR1 is MNHEY and CDR2 SMNVEV (reference sequence). Trimming pared 3 bases from V and 5 bases from J, leaving 10 bases between. The CDR3 is CASSFLERETQYF. The CDR3 DNA follows: TGTGCCAGCAGTTTCCTCGAACGGGAGACCCAGTACTTC.

The chain combines TRBV28 with TRBJ1-6; no firm D call. CDR1 is MDHEN, CDR2 SYDVKM, per germline. The CDR3 sequence is 15 residues long. Trimming stripped 2 bases from V and 9 bases from J, with 14 bases between. The DNA for the CDR3 is TGTGCCAGCAGTTTAACCGGGATGTTAGGTTCACCCCTCCACTTT. Its protein product is CASSLTGMLGSPLHF.

This clone was seen just once. CDR3 nucleotide sequence: TGTGCCAGCAGCCCTCAAGGGGGAGCCTACAATGAGCAGTTCTTC. This codes for CASSPQGGAYNEQFF. The chain uses TRBV7-2 and TRBJ2-1; D possibly corresponds to TRBD1 (6 bases). Germline V gene sequence: CDR1 SGHTA, CDR2 FQGNSA. The V and J ends lost 5 bases and 2 bases respectively, with 13 bases between them. The CDR3 is made up of 15 amino acids. Full variable domain (missing parts from reference TRBV7-2 and TRBJ2-1): GAGVSQSPSNKVTEKGKDVELRCDPISGHTALYWYRQSLGQGLEFLIYFQGNSAPDKSGLPSDRFSAERTGGSVSTLTIQRTQQEDSAVYLCASSPQGGAYNEQFFGPGTRLTVL.

The genes are TRBV4-2 and TRBJ1-2; maybe TRBD1 (5 bases). The CDR3 has 13 amino acids. Trimming pared 3 bases from V and 6 bases from J, leaving 11 bases between. Germline V gene lookup returns CDR1 LGHNA and CDR2 YNFKEQ. The CDR3 region has the DNA TGTGCCAGCAGCCAGGGGACGGTTAATGGCTACACCTTC. Translation: CASSQGTVNGYTF.

The chain joins TRBV7-8 to TRBJ2-1; 7 bases align to TRBD2. The germline gives CDR1 SGHVS, CDR2 FQNEAQ. CDR3 length: 16 residues. J gave up 0 bases and V 5 bases, and 7 bases lay outside the gene matches. CDR3 protein: CASSEGGDYSYNEQFF. CDR3 in DNA: TGTGCCAGCAGCGAAGGAGGGGACTACTCCTACAATGAGCAGTTCTTC.

This clone came up once. The chain links TRBV7-8 to TRBJ2-5; possibly TRBD2 for D (5 bases). The ends were cut back, 6 bases at V and 1 base at J, with 21 bases in the middle. CDR3 length equals 17 residues. Looked up from germline, CDR1 is SGHVS and CDR2 is FQNEAQ. The DNA of the CDR3 is TGTGCCAGCAGTCTTAGAGGGCAAGCGGTTTTCCAAGAGACCCAGTACTTC. Residues: CASSLRGQAVFQETQYF. The full variable domain, its missing parts supplied by reference TRBV7-8 and TRBJ2-5, is GAGVSQSPRYKVAKRGQDVALRCDPISGHVSLFWYQQALGQGPEFLTYFQNEAQLDKSGLPSDRFFAERPEGSVSTLKIQRTQQEDSAVYLCASSLRGQAVFQETQYFGPGTRLLVL.

The CDR3: CASSSDTHSYNEQFF. The CDR3, as DNA: TGTGCCAGCAGTTCGGACACGCACTCCTACAATGAGCAGTTCTTC. The gene calls are TRBV6-2 or TRBV6-3 and TRBJ2-1; weak D call: TRBD1 (5 bases). Germline values: CDR1 MNHEY, CDR2 SVGEGT. V was pared by 4 bases and J by 0 bases, with 10 bases between. This CDR3 region has 15 residues.

The chain links TRBV19 to TRBJ1-2, with D uncertain. V was trimmed by 1 base and J by 6 bases, leaving 15 bases between them. Germline loops: CDR1 LNHDA, CDR2 SQIVND (reference sequence). This CDR3 contains 15 residues. DNA of the CDR3: TGTGCCAGTAGTATAGGGCCAGGCGGAGTGGATGGCTACACCTTC. This encodes CASSIGPGGVDGYTF.

The gene calls are TRBV28 and TRBJ1-1, with D maybe TRBD1 (6 bases). Germline V CDR1 and CDR2: MDHEN, SYDVKM. V was trimmed by 5 bases and J by 2 bases, leaving 12 bases between them. The CDR3 spans 14 residues. CDR3 bases: TGTGCCAGCAGTCCCACAGGGTACAACACTGAAGCTTTCTTT. Protein: CASSPTGYNTEAFF.

The rearrangement links TRBV13 to TRBJ2-1; the D is unclear. CDR3 length: 16 residues. Germline values: CDR1 PRHDT, CDR2 FYEKMQ (reference sequence). Trimming stripped 5 bases from V and 0 bases from J, with 14 bases between. CDR3 loop: CASSPKESSSYNEQFF. In DNA, the CDR3 is TGTGCCAGCAGCCCGAAGGAGTCCAGCTCCTACAATGAGCAGTTCTTC.

The gene calls are TRBV7-2 and TRBJ2-1, with a weak D call TRBD2 (5 bases). The germline V gene encodes CDR1 SGHTA and CDR2 FQGNSA. The CDR3 has 15 residues. Trimming pared 0 bases from V and 7 bases from J, leaving 13 bases between. CDR3 region: CASSLAGDFKNEQFF. The CDR3 nucleotides are TGTGCCAGCAGCTTAGCGGGAGACTTCAAAAATGAGCAGTTCTTC. Filled out from reference TRBV7-2 and TRBJ2-1, the complete variable domain reads GAGVSQSPSNKVTEKGKDVELRCDPISGHTALYWYRQSLGQGLEFLIYFQGNSAPDKSGLPSDRFSAERTGGSVSTLTIQRTQQEDSAVYLCASSLAGDFKNEQFFGPGTRLTVL.

This sequence joins TRBV7-6 and TRBJ1-2; TRBD1 matches at 12 bases. The CDR3 length is 15 residues. Trimming cost V 4 bases and J 8 bases; bases outside gene matches: 8. CDR1 is SGHVS, CDR2 FNYEAQ, per germline. CDR3 bases: TGTGCCAGCAGCTCGCCGGGACAGGGGGCGGAGGGCTACACCTTC. Protein sequence: CASSSPGQGAEGYTF. Together with reference TRBV7-6 and TRBJ1-2, the CDR3 gives the full variable domain: GAGVSQSPRYKVTKRGQDVALRCDPISGHVSLYWYRQALGQGPEFLTYFNYEAQQDKSGLPNDRFSAERPEGSISTLTIQRTEQRDSAMYRCASSSPGQGAEGYTFGSGTRLTVV.

This clone appeared once. V usage is TRBV6-2 or TRBV6-3 and J usage is TRBJ1-1; 9 bases are a match to TRBD1. The CDR3 has 14 residues. Germline V lookup: CDR1 MNHEY, CDR2 SVGEGT. V shed 6 bases, J shed 4 bases, and the junction held 6 bases outside the gene matches. CDR3 DNA sequence: TGTGCCAGCAGCAGAGGGACAGGGCCCACTGAAGCTTTCTTT. Translated, it gives CASSRGTGPTEAFF.

This clone was seen once. This sequence joins TRBV18 and TRBJ1-4, with D unclear. The CDR3 loop spans 12 amino acids. From germline, CDR1 is KGHSH and CDR2 LQKENI. V was clipped by 4 bases and J by 7 bases, with 7 bases between them. The CDR3 region has the DNA TGTGCCAGCTCACGCCAGCCTGAAAAACTGTTTTTT. It encodes CASSRQPEKLFF.

The chain links TRBV19 to TRBJ2-2; TRBD1 matches 8 bases. Germline assignment: CDR1 LNHDA and CDR2 SQIVND (reference sequence). The trim removed 5 bases at V and 9 bases at J, leaving 5 bases unmatched. There are 13 residues in the CDR3. CDR3 sequence: CASSQGASRELFF. The DNA of the CDR3 is TGTGCCAGTAGTCAGGGGGCCTCGAGGGAGCTGTTTTTT. Together with reference TRBV19 and TRBJ2-2, the CDR3 gives the full variable domain: DGGITQSPKYLFRKEGQNVTLSCEQNLNHDAMYWYRQDPGQGLRLIYYSQIVNDFQKGDIAEGYSVSREKKESFPLTVTSAQKNPTAFYLCASSQGASRELFFGEGSRLTVL.

The chain is built from TRBV24-1 and TRBJ1-5; D possibly corresponds to TRBD1 (5 bases). The CDR3 totals 14 residues. Trimming shortened V by 4 bases and J by 3 bases, and 9 bases separated the two germline ends. Germline CDR1 and CDR2: KGHDR and SFDVKD. The CDR3, as DNA: TGTGCCACCAGTGACCAGGGAATCAATCAGCCCCAGCATTTT. Residues: CATSDQGINQPQHF.

The chain combines TRBV24-1 with TRBJ2-6; 7 bases are a match to TRBD1. V was pared by 4 bases and J by 7 bases, with 9 bases of the junction left unmatched. The CDR3 runs 16 residues. The germline CDR1 and CDR2 sequences are KGHDR and SFDVKD. CDR3 protein: CATSDPGQAGANVLTF. The CDR3 DNA is TGTGCCACCAGTGACCCCGGACAGGCCGGAGCCAACGTCCTGACTTTC.

The CDR3 is CASSPRQGEGNQPQHF. In DNA, the CDR3 is TGCGCCAGCAGCCCGCGACAGGGAGAGGGCAATCAGCCCCAGCATTTT. J is TRBJ1-5 and V is TRBV4-1; TRBD1 matches 7 bases. Germline V gives CDR1 MGHRA, CDR2 YSYEKL. After removal of 4 bases from V and 2 bases from J, the junction contained 8 bases not matched to a gene. This CDR3 comprises 16 residues.